The rows below give T cell receptor beta chains drawn from one sample of a study of blood T cells in healthy people across ages. TCRdb processed the 5' RACE reads anew with MiXCR; each CDR3 protein has one entry. The table records fewer than 700,000 distinct CDR3 sequences, around half of them present only once. Source material: blood. The receptors originated from an older man in good health. The CDR3 runs from the conserved cysteine through the conserved F or W. The D gene is left open where the match is weak. Where a row states a size, it is once, few, many or the class of an expanded clone; other rows omit it.

>TRBJ2-1|15|TRBV25-1|.|.
TGTGCCAGCGAGCCTTCAGTGTTCTCCTACAATGAGCAGTTCTTC
CASEPSVFSYNEQFF
>TRBJ1-5|15|TRBV7-2|TRBD1|few
TGTGCCAGCAGGGACAGGGTCAATAGCAATCAGCCCCAGCATTTT
CASRDRVNSNQPQHF
>TRBJ1-2|13|TRBV7-9|TRBD1|few
TGTGCCAGCACCCGACGGGACAGGAGTATCTACACCTTC
CASTRRDRSIYTF
>TRBJ2-1|16|TRBV10-3|TRBD2|once
TGTGCCATCAGCTCAGGACTAGCGGGAGGGCTTAATGAGCAGTTCTTC
CAISSGLAGGLNEQFF
>TRBJ2-3|16|TRBV7-2|.|.
TGTGCCAGCAGCTTAGGGTTAGGTAGCGAAACAGATACGCAGTATTTT
CASSLGLGSETDTQYF
>TRBJ2-1|15|TRBV5-1|TRBD2|once
TGCGCCAGCAGCTTGGTACTAGCGGCAAACAATGAGCAGTTCTTC
CASSLVLAANNEQFF
>TRBJ1-2|16|TRBV7-9|.|.
TGTGCCAGCAGCTTGGGGACTCCATCGGGACTCTATGGCTACACCTTC
CASSLGTPSGLYGYTF
>TRBJ2-4|15|TRBV6-6|.|.
TGTGCCAGCAGTTACTCGAGCAGGGCCCCAAACATTCAGTACTTC
CASSYSSRAPNIQYF
>TRBJ2-7|16|TRBV7-2|TRBD2|.
TGTGCCAGCAGCCGCCGGGTTAGCGGGGGTTCCTACGAGCAGTACTTC
CASSRRVSGGSYEQYF
>TRBJ1-1|14|TRBV2|.|.
TGTGCCAGCTTGCAAGGGGGAAAGAACACTGAAGCTTTCTTT
CASLQGGKNTEAFF
>TRBJ2-3|16|TRBV20-1|TRBD2|.
TGCAGTGCTAATTCGAGGCCTAGCGGGGCCTCAGATGCGCAGTATTTT
CSANSRPSGASDAQYF
>TRBJ2-7|17|TRBV4-3|.|.
TGCGCCAGCAGCCAAGAGACCCAGACTTCTCATACCTACGAGCAGTACTTC
CASSQETQTSHTYEQYF
>TRBJ1-5|14|TRBV7-2|.|.
TGTGCCAGCAGCCGTAACAGGGCCGGGCAGCCCCAGCATTTT
CASSRNRAGQPQHF
>TRBJ2-7|14|TRBV11-2|.|.
TGTGCCAGCAGCTTAAGTGTACAGACCTACGAGCAGTACTTC
CASSLSVQTYEQYF
>TRBJ2-2|12|TRBV6-6|.|.
TGTGCCAGCAGTTTTGGGTCAGGGGAGCTGTTTTTT
CASSFGSGELFF
>TRBJ1-1|13|TRBV29-1|.|.
TGCAGCGTTGAAGATTGGGCGAACACTGAAGCTTTCTTT
CSVEDWANTEAFF
>TRBJ2-7|13|TRBV20-1|TRBD1|.
TGCAGTGCCGGGACAGGTACAACCTACGAGCAGTACTTC
CSAGTGTTYEQYF
>TRBJ1-2|12|TRBV20-1|.|many
TGCAGTGCCTTATTAGGAATGGATGGCTACACCTTC
CSALLGMDGYTF